The rows below give T cell receptor beta chains drawn from one sample of a study of cytomegalovirus exposure and HLA in healthy donors. The assay was immunoSEQ multiplex PCR, and TCRdb's table has in-frame clones only and misses some. The table lists 200,000 to 250,000 clones, with more than 0.95% in the top ten. Specimen: PBMCs. These TCRs come from a girl between 2 and 10 years old in good health and CMV-seropositive. CDR3s include the opening cysteine and the closing phenylalanine or tryptophan. The order of the fields is D gene, J gene, V gene, CDR3 length, CDR3 protein, CDR3 DNA. The D gene is left open where the match is weak.

>.|TRBJ1-1|TRBV2|14
CASLDSSMNTEAFF
TGTGCCAGCCTCGACAGCTCCATGAACACTGAAGCTTTCTTT
>.|TRBJ2-1|TRBV29-1|12
CSVGFRVNEQFF
TGCAGCGTTGGGTTCAGGGTTAATGAGCAGTTCTTC
>TRBD2|TRBJ2-7|TRBV6-5|15
CASSYRGGFSYEQYF
TGTGCCAGCAGTTATCGGGGGGGGTTTTCCTACGAGCAGTACTTC
>TRBD2|TRBJ2-7|TRBV7-8|15
CASRLAGPSTYEQYF
TGTGCCAGCAGACTAGCGGGGCCGTCCACCTACGAGCAGTACTTC
>.|TRBJ1-4|TRBV29-1|13
CSVLDSFNEKLFF
TGCAGCGTCCTGGACAGTTTTAATGAAAAACTGTTTTTT
>.|TRBJ1-5|TRBV5-8|13
CASSRTGVQPQHF
TGTGCCAGCAGTCGGACGGGGGTTCAGCCCCAGCATTTT
>TRBD1|TRBJ2-4|TRBV5-8|13
CASSSDRAYIQYF
TGTGCCAGCAGCTCGGACAGGGCTTACATTCAGTACTTC
>.|TRBJ2-7|TRBV27|17
CASSFGTTGLASYEQYF
TGTGCCAGCAGTTTCGGGACTACAGGGTTGGCCTCCTACGAGCAGTACTTC
>.|TRBJ2-2|TRBV15|15
CATSREAGATGELFF
TGTGCCACCAGCAGAGAGGCAGGGGCTACCGGGGAGCTGTTTTTT
>.|TRBJ1-5|TRBV15|14
CATSRGQFNQPQHF
TGTGCCACCAGCAGAGGACAGTTTAATCAGCCCCAGCATTTT
>TRBD1|TRBJ1-4|TRBV28|16
CASTRDREATNEKLFF
TGTGCCAGCACCAGGGACAGGGAGGCCACTAATGAAAAACTGTTTTTT
>.|TRBJ2-1|TRBV5-1|14
CASSNVGGDNEQFF
TGCGCCAGCAGCAACGTCGGAGGGGACAATGAGCAGTTCTTC
>.|TRBJ2-1|TRBV11-2|11
CASSPQGQLFF
TGTGCCAGCAGCCCCCAGGGGCAGCTGTTCTTC
>TRBD1|TRBJ2-6|TRBV7-2|18
CASSLDRGLRAGANVLTF
TGTGCCAGCAGCTTAGACAGGGGTCTCAGGGCTGGGGCCAACGTCCTGACTTTC
>TRBD1|TRBJ2-1|TRBV10-3|16
CAIRNYRGTSDNEQFF
TGTGCCATCAGAAATTACAGGGGGACATCGGACAATGAGCAGTTCTTC
>TRBD2|TRBJ2-1|TRBV29-1|14
CSVMTSGDYNEQFF
TGCAGCGTGATGACTAGCGGGGACTACAATGAGCAGTTCTTC
>TRBD2|TRBJ2-1|TRBV11-3|15
CASSYGSGGYNEQFF
TGTGCCAGCAGCTACGGAAGCGGGGGATACAATGAGCAGTTCTTC
>.|TRBJ2-7|TRBV6-6|15
CASSYSHDFIYEQYF
TGTGCCAGCAGTTACTCCCACGACTTCATCTACGAGCAGTACTTC
>.|TRBJ1-2|TRBV2|18
CASSEAAGGRWGGYGYTF
TGTGCCAGCAGTGAAGCAGCGGGCGGTCGATGGGGAGGCTATGGCTACACCTTC
>TRBD1|TRBJ1-4|TRBV9|14
CASSVGDRVGKLFF
TGTGCCAGCAGCGTAGGGGACAGGGTTGGAAAACTGTTTTTT
>TRBD1|TRBJ2-3|TRBV5-6|16
CASSLGQGQVTDTQYF
TGTGCCAGCAGCTTAGGACAGGGGCAGGTAACAGATACGCAGTATTTT
>TRBD1|TRBJ1-1|TRBV7-9|15
CASSADRGDNTEAFF
TGTGCCAGCAGCGCGGACAGGGGTGATAACACTGAAGCTTTCTTT
>TRBD1|TRBJ1-1|TRBV7-9|12
CASSLEDREAFF
TGTGCCAGCAGCTTAGAGGACAGGGAAGCTTTCTTT
>.|TRBJ1-1|TRBV5-1|14
CASSYLTTNTEAFF
TGCGCCAGCAGCTATCTTACAACGAACACTGAAGCTTTCTTT
>.|TRBJ2-7|TRBV28|13
CASRGAGVDEQYF
TGTGCCAGCCGAGGGGCAGGGGTGGACGAGCAGTACTTC
>TRBD2|TRBJ2-7|TRBV6-5|15
CASSYSLAGDYEQYF
TGTGCCAGCAGTTACTCGTTAGCGGGGGACTACGAGCAGTACTTC
>TRBD2|TRBJ2-3|TRBV5-4|16
CASSPIAGEVTDTQYF
TGTGCCAGCAGCCCTATAGCGGGAGAGGTTACAGATACGCAGTATTTT
>.|TRBJ1-2|TRBV15|15
CATSRDVSQVYGYTF
TGTGCCACCAGCAGAGATGTAAGCCAGGTCTATGGCTACACCTTC
>.|TRBJ1-3|TRBV7-7|15
CASSPTTDPGNTIYF
TGTGCTAGCAGCCCCACGACAGATCCTGGAAACACCATATATTTT
>.|TRBJ1-3|TRBV5-6|13
CASTGVSGNTIYF
TGTGCCAGCACCGGGGTGTCCGGAAACACCATATATTTT
>.|TRBJ2-2|TRBV6-5|14
CAISRGKNTGELFF
TGTGCCATCTCTCGAGGCAAAAACACCGGGGAGCTGTTTTTT
>TRBD2|TRBJ2-7|TRBV2|15
CASSPGLAGTYEQYF
TGTGCCAGCAGTCCGGGACTAGCGGGGACCTACGAGCAGTACTTC
>TRBD2|TRBJ2-7|TRBV9|16
CASSPRLAGGAYEQYF
TGTGCCAGCAGCCCCCGGCTAGCGGGAGGTGCCTACGAGCAGTACTTC
>TRBD1|TRBJ1-5|TRBV19|15
CASSTRDSLYQPQHF
TGTGCCAGTAGTACCCGGGACAGCCTATATCAGCCCCAGCATTTT
>TRBD1|TRBJ2-2|TRBV6-4|14
CASRTGTGDGELFF
TGTGCCAGCAGAACCGGGACAGGGGACGGGGAGCTGTTTTTT
>.|TRBJ2-2|TRBV5-6|15
CASSLGPLVTGELFF
TGTGCCAGCAGCTTGGGGCCGCTGGTTACCGGGGAGCTGTTTTTT
>.|TRBJ2-3|TRBV19|15
CASSMRGTSTDTQYF
TGTGCCAGTAGTATGCGGGGCACTAGCACAGATACGCAGTATTTT
>TRBD1|TRBJ1-2|TRBV19|13
CASVDRAHYGYTF
TGTGCCAGCGTGGACAGGGCCCACTATGGCTACACCTTC
>TRBD2|TRBJ2-2|TRBV19|15
CASSRLAGEGGELFF
TGTGCCAGTAGTCGACTAGCGGGAGAGGGGGGGGAGCTGTTTTTT
>TRBD1|TRBJ2-1|TRBV5-6|15
CASSYDRGPYNEQFF
TGTGCCAGCAGCTACGACAGGGGACCCTACAATGAGCAGTTCTTC
>.|TRBJ2-3|TRBV27|15
CASSFEGTLTDTQYF
TGTGCCAGCAGTTTCGAAGGGACTTTAACAGATACGCAGTATTTT
>.|TRBJ1-4|TRBV6-6|13
CASSSVLNEKLFF
TGTGCCAGCAGTTCTGTCCTTAATGAAAAACTGTTTTTT
>TRBD2|TRBJ2-1|TRBV29-1|14
CSVLVAGVYNEQFF
TGCAGCGTTTTGGTTGCGGGAGTATACAATGAGCAGTTCTTC
>.|TRBJ1-1|TRBV7-3|11
CASSLDSEAFF
TGTGCCAGCAGCTTAGACAGTGAAGCTTTCTTT
>.|TRBJ2-7|TRBV30|16
CAWSVCWRRPPYEQYF
TGTGCCTGGAGCGTTTGTTGGCGGAGGCCACCCTACGAGCAGTACTTC
>TRBD1|TRBJ2-1|TRBV14|13
CASKGTGYNEQFF
TGTGCCAGCAAGGGGACAGGGTACAATGAGCAGTTCTTC
>.|TRBJ2-2|TRBV15|17
CATSRDPRGANTGELFF
TGTGCCACCAGCAGAGATCCCAGGGGGGCGAACACCGGGGAGCTGTTTTTT
>.|TRBJ1-1|TRBV18|14
CASSPSPLNTEAFF
TGTGCCAGCTCACCATCCCCCTTGAACACTGAAGCTTTCTTT
>.|TRBJ1-1|TRBV10-2|16
CASSRPAGSLNTEAFF
TGCGCCAGCTCCCGTCCCGCGGGGTCCCTGAACACTGAAGCTTTCTTT
>TRBD2|TRBJ2-3|TRBV6-5|13
CASSSLTSGRLNF
TGTGCCAGCAGTTCCCTGACTAGCGGGAGGTTAAATTTT